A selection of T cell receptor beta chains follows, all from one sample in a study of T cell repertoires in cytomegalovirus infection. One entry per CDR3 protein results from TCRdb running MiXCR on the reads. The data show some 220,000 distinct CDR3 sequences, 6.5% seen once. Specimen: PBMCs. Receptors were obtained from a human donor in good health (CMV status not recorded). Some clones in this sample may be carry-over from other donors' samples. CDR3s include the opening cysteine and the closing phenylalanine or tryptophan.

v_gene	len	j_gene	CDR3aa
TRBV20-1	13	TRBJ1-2	CSARSAGPGSYTF
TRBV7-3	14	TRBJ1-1	CASSSRGTDPEAFF
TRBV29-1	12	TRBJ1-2	CSAGTGSDGYTF
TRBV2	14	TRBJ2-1	CASSFRGSGGEQFF
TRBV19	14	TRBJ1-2	CASSEDRTNYGYTF
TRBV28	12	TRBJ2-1	CASSWQYNEQFF
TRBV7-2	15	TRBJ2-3	CASSLGGQGVDTQYF
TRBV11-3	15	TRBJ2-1	CASSLEDRGGNEQFF
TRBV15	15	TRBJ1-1	CATSRARGTGYEAFF
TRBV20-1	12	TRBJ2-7	CSAGQGSDEQYF
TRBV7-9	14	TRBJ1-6	CASTSGGVNSPLHF
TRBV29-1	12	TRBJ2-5	CSVLTGQETQYF
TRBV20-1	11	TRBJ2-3	CSARDRDTQYF
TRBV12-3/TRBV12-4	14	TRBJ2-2	CASRPDGDTGELFF
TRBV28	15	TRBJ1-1	CASTSTEQGNLEAFF
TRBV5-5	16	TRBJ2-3	CASSLALAGGRDTQYF
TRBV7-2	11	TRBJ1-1	CASSATAEAFF
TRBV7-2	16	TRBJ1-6	CASSRGAAGRNSPLHF
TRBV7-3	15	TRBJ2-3	CASGTLAGSTDTQYF
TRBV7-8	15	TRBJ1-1	CASSLSGATNTEAFF
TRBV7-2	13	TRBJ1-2	CASSRAPLYGYTF
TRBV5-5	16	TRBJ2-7	CASSLDPRPSSYEQYF
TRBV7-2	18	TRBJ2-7	CASSLVAATSGTTYEQYF
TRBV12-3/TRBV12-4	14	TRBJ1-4	CASSSDRPSEKLFF
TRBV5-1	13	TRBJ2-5	CASSTDRAETQYF
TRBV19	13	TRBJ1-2	CASIDRGRHGYTF
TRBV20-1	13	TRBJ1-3	CSAAPGAGNTIYF
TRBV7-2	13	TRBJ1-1	CASSVHLNTEAFF
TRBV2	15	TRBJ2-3	CASSGLAVVTDTQYF
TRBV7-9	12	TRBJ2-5	CASKRTEETQYF
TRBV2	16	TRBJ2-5	CASSAWLAGVQETQYF
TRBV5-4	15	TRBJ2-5	CASSSTSGGLETQYF
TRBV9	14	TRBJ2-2	CASSVAPSGGELFF
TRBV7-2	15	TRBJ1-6	CASSLELADSSPLHF
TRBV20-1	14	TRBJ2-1	CSAPGLADHNEQFF
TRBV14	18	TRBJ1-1	CASSQKGGRYPRDTEAFF
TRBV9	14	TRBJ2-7	CASSPGQRTYEQYF
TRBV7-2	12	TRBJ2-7	CASSLFRREQYF
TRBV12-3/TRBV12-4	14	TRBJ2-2	CASRLAGVTGELFF
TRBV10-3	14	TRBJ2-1	CAISEDRGRNEQFF
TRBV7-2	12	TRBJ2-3	CASSVRGNTQYF
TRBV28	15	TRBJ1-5	CASSLPGQGFEPQHF
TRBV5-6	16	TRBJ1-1	CASSSPRVLLNTEAFF
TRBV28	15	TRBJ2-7	CASSVIIDRTHEQYF
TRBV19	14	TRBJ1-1	CASSTGLTNTEAFF
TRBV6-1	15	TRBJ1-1	CASSQTGQSNTEAFF
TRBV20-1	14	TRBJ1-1	CSASKDAVNTEAFF
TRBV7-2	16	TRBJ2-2	CASSLWALSGGGELFF
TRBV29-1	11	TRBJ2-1	CSVEQSYEQFF